This TCR beta chain was captured by sequencing in a study of vaccination effects on CD4 cells after COVID-19. Using immunoSEQ multiplex PCR, the repertoire was profiled, and TCRdb retains in-frame clones only, with some absent. The table shows around 47,000 clones, with approximately 70% occurring only once. With regard to this clone: Its antigen remains unknown.

Viral peptide pool expansion of antigen-specific CD4+ T cells preceded sequencing in the ViraFEST assay. The culture ran for about eleven days before CD4+ T cells were isolated. Infection dated between March and December 2020, before the Alpha, Beta and Delta variants reached the United States. CDR1 is LNHDA and CDR2 is SQIVND in the germline V gene (reference sequence). The CDR3 length is 18 residues. The V and J ends lost 1 base and 0 bases respectively, with 16 bases between them. Here the sequenced sample was CD4+ T cells from PBMCs cultured with a peptide pool, taken before COVID-19 vaccination. The sequence derives from a human donor who had a prior SARS-CoV-2 infection. The gene calls are TRBV19 and TRBJ1-5; D call uncertain. CDR3 nucleotide sequence: TGTGCCAGTAGTATAGTAGCGGAGGCGCAGGCTAGCAATCAGCCCCAGCATTTT. Protein product: CASSIVAEAQASNQPQHF.